This T cell receptor beta chain came from a study of blood T cell repertoires in COVID-19 (dated by TCRdb to 2020 to 2021). Regarding the study in general: The collaborator samples originated in the United States, Italy and Spain and spanned the acute and convalescent phases of COVID-19. The material from the prospective study consisted of cDNA or gDNA derived from T cells, B-cell-depleted T cells, or PBMCs. The dataset comprised deeply sampled blood TCRbeta repertoires from subjects exposed to, actively infected with, or recovered from COVID-19. A freely available public database, intended as a resource for researchers studying the immune response to SARS-CoV-2, is where the repertoires were released. Samples came from the ongoing ImmuneRACE study (first 160 participants) plus 1,254 subjects from 6 global collaborators. A de-identified subject ID, COVID-19 status, age in years and sex were almost always included in the sample metadata. Where available, HLA class I and class II types were obtained from metadata supplied by the sample provider rather than from assay-based typing. Results and caveats for the whole study, not just this receptor: How much clinical and demographic metadata was included differed by source and by participant, and the metadata was provided uncurated.

This clone showed up just once. This clone's antigen is unknown. No per-base quality is available; no much larger clone lies one base away. TCRbeta CDR3 regions were amplified from genomic DNA using the immunoSEQ Assay, a bias-controlled multiplex PCR. On the study's bioinformatics: The number of nucleated cells in each sample was estimated from the amplification of reference gene primers within the assay. Sequence reads were collapsed and filtered to measure the absolute abundance of every unique TCRbeta CDR3 rearrangement. For each sample, productive Simpson clonality was calculated by taking the square root of Simpson's diversity index across productive rearrangements. TCRdb re-hosts the immuneACCESS table, in-frame sequences only. Its copies lack some clones; in the studies checked, an unresolved V gene accounts for under half of them, and the cause for the rest is not known. V, J and clone size derive from that table, while D and trimming were established from the DNA sequence. Within this sample are a few hundred thousand clones, with approximately 81% of them counted one time only. The ten largest clones capture 3.5% to 5% of the sample.

The collaborating institutions used their own protocols to collect whole blood in K2EDTA tubes. For TCRbeta analysis, collaborators shipped samples as frozen whole blood, isolated PBMCs, or DNA extracted from either of those sample types. The origin of this receptor is a man in his sixties with acute or convalescent COVID-19. The sample consisted of peripheral blood.

The DNA sequence is as follows: TGTGCCAGCAGGACCGGACTATACAATGAGCAGTTCTTC. The encoded protein is CASRTGLYNEQFF. The sequence joins TRBV28 to TRBJ2-1, with a weak D call of TRBD2 (6 bases match). The junction shows trimming of 6 bases on V and 4 bases on J, plus 10 bases between the germline ends. From the cysteine up to the phenylalanine, the CDR3 has a length of 13 residues. The only DNA kept is the CDR3, 39 bases in frame from the first base. CDR1 and CDR2, per the germline V gene, are MDHEN and SYDVKM.